The 9 T cell receptor beta chains in this list originate from one sample, sequenced in a study of Ad26.COV2.S vaccination and SARS-CoV-2 variants. Treatment reported: roughly 20 received Ad26.COV2.S at low or high dose, single or two shots; about 5 received placebo; per-sample allocation not given. Sampling was performed 63 days after the first vaccine or placebo injection. Some clones are missing from TCRdb's copy, which holds only in-frame ones; the method was immunoSEQ multiplex PCR. The sample includes around 320,000 clones, approximately 86% of them seen just once. The sequences come from peripheral blood, collected in a trial of Ad26.COV2.S vaccine versus placebo. The receptors were gathered from a person between 18 and 60 years old who received the Ad26.COV2.S COVID-19 vaccine or a placebo.

The rearrangement links TRBV7-2 to TRBJ2-1; the match to TRBD2 covers 8 bases. This CDR3 region has 16 residues. Germline V gene data show CDR1 as SGHTA and CDR2 as FQGNSA. V shed 7 bases and J 2 bases; nucleotides not matched to a gene: 10. The CDR3 here is CASTPSSGETYNEQFF. CDR3 nucleotides: TGTGCCAGCACCCCTAGTAGCGGGGAGACCTACAATGAGCAGTTCTTC.

The CDR3 coding sequence is TGTGCCAGCAGCAGGACAGGCCGCTTGGGAAACACCATATATTTT. Amino acid sequence: CASSRTGRLGNTIYF. The rearrangement uses TRBV11-2 and TRBJ1-3; 7 nucleotides agree with TRBD1. Germline V CDR1 and CDR2: SGHAT, FQNNGV. The CDR3 covers 15 residues. Trimming removed 5 bases from V and 4 bases from J; junction bases left unmatched: 8.

This chain joins TRBV28 and TRBJ1-6; 7 nucleotides line up with TRBD1. V lost 7 bases to trimming and J lost 13 bases; unmatched junction nucleotides: 7. The CDR3 length is 12 residues. Per germline, CDR1 MDHEN and CDR2 SYDVKM. This CDR3 reads CASTPPRGPLHF. CDR3 DNA: TGTGCCAGCACCCCCCCCAGGGGGCCCCTCCACTTT.

This chain connects TRBV3-1 (or the pseudogene TRBV3-2) to TRBJ1-1; D gene unclear. Trimming cost V 7 bases and J 0 bases, with 9 bases left between them. The CDR3 extends over 13 amino acids. The V gene's germline CDR1 is LGHDT and CDR2 YNNKEL (reference sequence). The CDR3 loop is CASTPTLNTEAFF. The CDR3 DNA reads TGTGCCAGCACCCCGACATTGAACACTGAAGCTTTCTTT.

The rearrangement links TRBV27 to TRBJ2-7; D unclear. Trimming left V 4 bases short and J 3 bases short, with 16 bases between. Germline V lookup: CDR1 MNHEY, CDR2 SMNVEV (reference sequence). The CDR3 length is 15 residues. DNA for the CDR3: TGTGCCAGCAGTTCCCACGAGGATTCCATCTACGAGCAGTACTTC. It is translated as CASSSHEDSIYEQYF.

The chain employs TRBV3-1 (or the pseudogene TRBV3-2) and TRBJ1-1, with TRBD1 as a possible D gene (6 bases). Germline V gene lookup returns CDR1 LGHDT and CDR2 YNNKEL (reference sequence). This CDR3 has 14 residues. The V gene lost 0 bases and the J gene lost 5 bases, with 10 bases spanning the gap. The CDR3 region is CASSQDDRRTEAFF. The CDR3 nucleotides are TGTGCCAGCAGCCAAGATGACAGGAGGACTGAAGCTTTCTTT.

This clone was seen just once. This chain joins TRBV2 and TRBJ1-2, with D perhaps matching TRBD1 (5 bases). V lost 5 bases, J lost 4 bases, and 14 bases lay in between. In germline, CDR1 is SNHLY, CDR2 FYNNEI. CDR3 length equals 14 residues. As DNA, the CDR3 is TGTGCCAGCAGTAAGGGGTCCGTGCTCTATGGCTACACCTTC. It yields the protein CASSKGSVLYGYTF. Variable domain in full (rest from reference TRBV2 and TRBJ1-2): EPEVTQTPSHQVTQMGQEVILRCVPISNHLYFYWYRQILGQKVEFLVSFYNNEISEKSEIFDDQFSVERPDGSNFTLKIRSTKLEDSAMYFCASSKGSVLYGYTFGSGTRLTVV.

The chain uses TRBV7-3 and TRBJ1-6, with D possibly TRBD1 on 5 matching bases. The CDR3 consists of 14 residues. The germline V gene encodes CDR1 SGHTA and CDR2 FQGTGA. The V gene lost 3 bases and the J gene lost 5 bases, with 8 bases spanning the gap. CDR3 protein: CASSFGTDNSPLHF. The CDR3 nucleotides are TGTGCCAGCAGCTTCGGGACGGATAATTCACCCCTCCACTTT.

The rearrangement joins TRBV6-2 or TRBV6-3 to TRBJ1-2, with 11 bases matching TRBD1. V was pared by 5 bases and J by 4 bases, with 3 bases of the junction left unmatched. The germline V gene encodes CDR1 MNHEY and CDR2 SVGEGT. The CDR3 has 14 residues. The CDR3 protein is CASSGQGAGYGYTF. The CDR3, as DNA: TGTGCCAGCAGTGGACAGGGGGCTGGCTATGGCTACACCTTC.